Listed here are 7 T cell receptor beta chains from one sample, sequenced in a study of early T cells in non-severe SARS-CoV-2 infection. In TCRdb, the 5' RACE reads were re-called with MiXCR into one record per CDR3 protein. This table has 30,000 or so distinct CDR3 sequences, about 5.3% appearing once. Sequencing was carried out using whole blood. The receptors were sampled from an adult who was a healthcare worker with PCR-confirmed SARS-CoV-2 infection or an uninfected control (not recorded which).

Many counts were recorded for this clonotype. The gene calls are TRBV10-3 and TRBJ1-1; D is uncertain. Trimming took off 3 bases at V and 7 bases at J, with 6 bases between the two ends. This CDR3 has 11 residues. Germline V gives CDR1 ENHRY, CDR2 SYGVKD. The CDR3 sequence: CAISEGLEAFF. In nucleotides, the CDR3 is TGTGCCATCAGTGAAGGCCTTGAAGCTTTCTTT.

Judged by abundance, this clonotype is medium-sized. The chain has TRBV12-3 or TRBV12-4 and TRBJ2-5; D unresolved. Trimming left V 3 bases short and J 3 bases short, with 2 bases between. The CDR3 extends over 11 amino acids. CDR3 protein: CASSFEETQYF. DNA of the CDR3: TGTGCCAGCAGTTTTGAAGAGACCCAGTACTTC.

This clonotype was recorded many times. This chain links TRBV20-1 with TRBJ2-5, with unresolved D. Germline assignment: CDR1 DFQATT and CDR2 SNEGSKA (reference sequence). The length of the CDR3 is 13 residues. Trimming cost V 2 bases and J 0 bases, with 7 bases left between them. CDR3 DNA: TGCAGTGCTAGAAATCAGGACCAAGAGACCCAGTACTTC. It translates to CSARNQDQETQYF.

This clonotype came up many times. The chain carries TRBV6-2 or TRBV6-3 and TRBJ2-1; D call uncertain. Germline CDR1 MNHEY, CDR2 SVGEGT. This CDR3 has 11 residues. V dropped 3 bases and J dropped 6 bases, with 3 bases sitting between them. The CDR3 region is CASSYGNEQFF. CDR3 in DNA: TGTGCCAGCAGTTATGGCAATGAGCAGTTCTTC.

CDR3 nucleotide sequence: TGCGCCAGCAGCTTGGGATCCTCTACCCACACAGATACGCAGTATTTT. It is translated as CASSLGSSTHTDTQYF. The rearrangement links TRBV5-1 to TRBJ2-3; D not resolved. Germline V gene lookup returns CDR1 SGHRS and CDR2 YFSETQ. The CDR3 spans 16 residues. Trimming cost V 0 bases and J 2 bases, with 13 bases left between them.

This clonotype was counted many times. J is TRBJ1-1 and V is TRBV7-9; D remains ambiguous. The CDR3 spans 13 residues. Germline lookup yields CDR1 SEHNR and CDR2 FQNEAQ (reference sequence). The ends were cut back, 3 bases at V and 1 base at J, with 6 bases in the middle. This chain's CDR3 is CASSFGANTEAFF. DNA of the CDR3: TGTGCCAGCAGCTTCGGAGCGAACACTGAAGCTTTCTTT.

The sample holds many counts of this clonotype. The chain recombines TRBV6-2 or TRBV6-3 with TRBJ2-3, with 13 bases fitting TRBD2. Germline CDR1 MNHEY, CDR2 SVGEGT. This CDR3 is 18 amino acids long. Trimming at V came to 7 bases and at J to 4 bases, leaving 14 bases not matched to a gene. CDR3 nucleotide sequence: TGTGCCAGCACTTCGACTAGCGGGGGGCCCGTCGGCGCAGATACGCAGTATTTT. Translating it yields CASTSTSGGPVGADTQYF.